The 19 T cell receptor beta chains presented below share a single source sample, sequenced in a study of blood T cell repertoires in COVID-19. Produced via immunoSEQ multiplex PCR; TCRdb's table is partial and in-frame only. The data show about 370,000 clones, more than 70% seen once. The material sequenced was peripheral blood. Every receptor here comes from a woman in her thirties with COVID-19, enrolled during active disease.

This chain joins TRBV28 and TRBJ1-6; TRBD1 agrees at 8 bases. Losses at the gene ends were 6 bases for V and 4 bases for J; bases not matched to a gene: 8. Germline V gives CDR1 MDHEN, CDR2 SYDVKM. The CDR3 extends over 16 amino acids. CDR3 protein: CASSRPGTGYNSPLHF. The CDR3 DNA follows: TGTGCCAGCAGCCGCCCCGGGACAGGTTATAATTCACCCCTCCACTTT.

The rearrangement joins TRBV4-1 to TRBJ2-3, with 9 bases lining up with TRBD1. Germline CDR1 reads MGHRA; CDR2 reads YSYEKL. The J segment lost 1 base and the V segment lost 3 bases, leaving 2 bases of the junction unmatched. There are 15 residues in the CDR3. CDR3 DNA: TGCGCCAGCAGCCATACAGGGGGCGGCACAGATACGCAGTATTTT. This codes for CASSHTGGGTDTQYF.

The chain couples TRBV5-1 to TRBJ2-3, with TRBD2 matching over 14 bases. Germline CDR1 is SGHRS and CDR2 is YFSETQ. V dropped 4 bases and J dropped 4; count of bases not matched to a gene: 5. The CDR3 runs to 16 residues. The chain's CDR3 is CASSPGLAGGADTQYF. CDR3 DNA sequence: TGCGCCAGCAGCCCTGGACTAGCGGGAGGAGCAGATACGCAGTATTTT.

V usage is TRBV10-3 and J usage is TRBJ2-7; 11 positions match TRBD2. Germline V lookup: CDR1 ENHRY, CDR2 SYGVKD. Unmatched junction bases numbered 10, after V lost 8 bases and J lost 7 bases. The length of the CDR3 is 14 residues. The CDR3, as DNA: TGTGCCATCGATAGCGGGAGGGCAAGGAGAGAGCAGTACTTC. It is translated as CAIDSGRARREQYF.

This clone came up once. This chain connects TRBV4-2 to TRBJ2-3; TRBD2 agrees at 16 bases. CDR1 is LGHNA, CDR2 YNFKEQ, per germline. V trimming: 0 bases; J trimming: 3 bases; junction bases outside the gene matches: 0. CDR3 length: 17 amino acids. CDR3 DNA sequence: TGTGCCAGCAGCCAAGAGGGACTAGCGGGAGGGACAGATACGCAGTATTTT. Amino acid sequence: CASSQEGLAGGTDTQYF.

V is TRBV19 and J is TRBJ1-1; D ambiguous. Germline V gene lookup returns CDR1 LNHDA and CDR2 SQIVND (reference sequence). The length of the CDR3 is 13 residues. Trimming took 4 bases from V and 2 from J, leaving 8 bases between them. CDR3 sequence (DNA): TGTGCCAGTAGTAGGGCCATCAACACTGAAGCTTTCTTT. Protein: CASSRAINTEAFF. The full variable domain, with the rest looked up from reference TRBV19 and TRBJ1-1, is DGGITQSPKYLFRKEGQNVTLSCEQNLNHDAMYWYRQDPGQGLRLIYYSQIVNDFQKGDIAEGYSVSREKKESFPLTVTSAQKNPTAFYLCASSRAINTEAFFGQGTRLTVV.

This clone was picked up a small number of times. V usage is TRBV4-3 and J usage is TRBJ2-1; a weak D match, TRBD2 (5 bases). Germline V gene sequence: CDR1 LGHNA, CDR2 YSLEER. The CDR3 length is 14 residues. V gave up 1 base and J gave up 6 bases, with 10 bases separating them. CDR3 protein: CASSQVTSGNEQFF. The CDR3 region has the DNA TGCGCCAGCAGCCAAGTTACGAGCGGCAATGAGCAGTTCTTC.

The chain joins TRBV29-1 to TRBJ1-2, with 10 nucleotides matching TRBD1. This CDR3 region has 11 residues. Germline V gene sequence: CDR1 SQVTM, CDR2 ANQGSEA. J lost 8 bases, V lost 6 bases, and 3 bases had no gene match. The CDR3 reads CSVRTGGGYTF. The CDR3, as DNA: TGCAGCGTCCGGACAGGGGGAGGCTACACCTTC.

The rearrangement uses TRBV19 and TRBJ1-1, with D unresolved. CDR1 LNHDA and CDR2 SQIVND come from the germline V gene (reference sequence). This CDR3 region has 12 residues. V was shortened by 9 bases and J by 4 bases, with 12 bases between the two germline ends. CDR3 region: CASGVPRTEAFF. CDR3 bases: TGTGCCAGCGGGGTCCCCCGCACTGAAGCTTTCTTT.

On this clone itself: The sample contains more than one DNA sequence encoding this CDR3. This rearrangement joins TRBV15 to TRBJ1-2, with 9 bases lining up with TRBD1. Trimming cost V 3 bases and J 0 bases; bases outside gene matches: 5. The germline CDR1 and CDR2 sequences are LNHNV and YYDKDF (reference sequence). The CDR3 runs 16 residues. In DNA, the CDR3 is TGTGCCACCAGCAGGTCGGGACAGGGAGCTAACTATGGCTACACCTTC. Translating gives CATSRSGQGANYGYTF.

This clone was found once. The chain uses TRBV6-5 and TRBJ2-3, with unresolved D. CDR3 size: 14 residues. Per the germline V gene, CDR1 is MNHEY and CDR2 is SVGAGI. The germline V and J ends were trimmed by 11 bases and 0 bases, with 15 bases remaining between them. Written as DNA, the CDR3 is TGTGCCGACACCCCGTACTCTAGCACAGATACGCAGTATTTT. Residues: CADTPYSSTDTQYF.

CDR3 DNA sequence: TGCAGCTATTTACCGGGACAGTTCACAGATACGCAGTATTTT. Translating it yields CSYLPGQFTDTQYF. The genes are TRBV29-1 and TRBJ2-3; 7 bases match TRBD1. CDR1 is SQVTM and CDR2 is ANQGSEA in the germline V gene. This CDR3 is built from 14 residues. V shed 8 bases and J 2 bases; nucleotides not matched to a gene: 10.

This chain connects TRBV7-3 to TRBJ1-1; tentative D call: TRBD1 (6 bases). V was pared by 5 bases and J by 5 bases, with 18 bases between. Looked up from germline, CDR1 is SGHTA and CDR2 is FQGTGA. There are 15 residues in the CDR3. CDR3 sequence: CASSPGPGERTEAFF. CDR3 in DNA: TGTGCCAGCAGCCCAGGACCAGGGGAGAGGACTGAAGCTTTCTTT.

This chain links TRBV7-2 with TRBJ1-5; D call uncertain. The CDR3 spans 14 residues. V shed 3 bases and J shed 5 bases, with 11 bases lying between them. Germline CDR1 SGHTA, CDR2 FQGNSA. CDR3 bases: TGTGCCAGCAGCTTCAGACGCCGGGATCAGCCCCAGCATTTT. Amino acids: CASSFRRRDQPQHF.

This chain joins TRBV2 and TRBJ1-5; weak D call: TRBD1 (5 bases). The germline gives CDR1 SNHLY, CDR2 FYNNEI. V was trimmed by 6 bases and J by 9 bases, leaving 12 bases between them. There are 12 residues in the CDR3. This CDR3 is CASRQGNGPQHF. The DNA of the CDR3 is TGTGCCAGCAGGCAGGGTAATGGGCCCCAGCATTTT.

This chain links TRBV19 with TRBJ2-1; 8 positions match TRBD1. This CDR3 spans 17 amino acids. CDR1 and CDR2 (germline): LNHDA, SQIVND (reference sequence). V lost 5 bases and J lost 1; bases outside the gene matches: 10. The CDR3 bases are TGTGCCAGTAGTGTGACAGGGGCGGACCTATCCTACAATGAGCAGTTCTTC. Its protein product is CASSVTGADLSYNEQFF.

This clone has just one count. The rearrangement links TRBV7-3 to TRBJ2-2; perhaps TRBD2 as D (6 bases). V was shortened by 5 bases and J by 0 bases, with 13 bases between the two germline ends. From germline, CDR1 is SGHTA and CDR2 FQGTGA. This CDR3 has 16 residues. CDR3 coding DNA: TGTGCCAGCAGCCCAACCGGGACTTCGAACACCGGGGAGCTGTTTTTT. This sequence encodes CASSPTGTSNTGELFF.

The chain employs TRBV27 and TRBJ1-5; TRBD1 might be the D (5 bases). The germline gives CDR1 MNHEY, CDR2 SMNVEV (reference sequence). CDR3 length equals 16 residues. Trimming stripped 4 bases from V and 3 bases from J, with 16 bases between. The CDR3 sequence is CASSSRGGEINQPQHF. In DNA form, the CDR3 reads TGTGCCAGCAGTTCCCGGGGGGGGGAGATCAATCAGCCCCAGCATTTT.

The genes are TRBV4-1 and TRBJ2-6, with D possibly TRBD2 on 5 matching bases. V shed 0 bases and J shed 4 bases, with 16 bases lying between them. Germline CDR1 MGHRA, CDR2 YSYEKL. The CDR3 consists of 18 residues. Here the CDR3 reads CASSQDPPGISGANVLTF. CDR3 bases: TGCGCCAGCAGCCAAGATCCCCCCGGGATCAGCGGGGCCAACGTCCTGACTTTC.